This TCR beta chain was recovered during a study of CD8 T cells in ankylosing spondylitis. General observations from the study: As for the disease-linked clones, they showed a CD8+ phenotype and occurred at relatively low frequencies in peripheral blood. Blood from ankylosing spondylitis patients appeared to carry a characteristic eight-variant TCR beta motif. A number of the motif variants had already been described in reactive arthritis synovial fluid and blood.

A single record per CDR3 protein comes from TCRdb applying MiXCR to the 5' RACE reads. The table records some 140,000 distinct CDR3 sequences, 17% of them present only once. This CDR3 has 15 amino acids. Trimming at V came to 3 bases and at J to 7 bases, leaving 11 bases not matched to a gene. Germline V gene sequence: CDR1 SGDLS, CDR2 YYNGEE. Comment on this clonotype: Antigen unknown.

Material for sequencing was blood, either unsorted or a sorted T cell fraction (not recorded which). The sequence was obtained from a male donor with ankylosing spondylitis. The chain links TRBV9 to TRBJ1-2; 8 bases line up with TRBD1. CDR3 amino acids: CASSAVTGVLLGYTF. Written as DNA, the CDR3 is TGTGCCAGCAGCGCTGTGACAGGGGTCCTACTTGGCTACACCTTC. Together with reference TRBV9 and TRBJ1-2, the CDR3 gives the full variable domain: DSGVTQTPKHLITATGQRVTLRCSPRSGDLSVYWYQQSLDQGLQFLIQYYNGEERAKGNILERFSAQQFPDLHSELNLSSLELGDSALYFCASSAVTGVLLGYTFGSGTRLTVV.